This T cell receptor beta chain appears in the sequencing data of a study of CD8 T cells in Susac syndrome. After extraction with the RNeasy kit, about 0.5 to 1 ug of the RNA was reverse transcribed using random hexamers. TCRdb used MiXCR to reprocess the immunoSEQ multiplex PCR reads, holding one entry per CDR3 protein. The repertoire includes about 70,000 distinct CDR3 sequences, 96% of them detected once, and 0.095% to 0.13% sits in the top ten. The germline V and J ends were trimmed by 10 bases and 0 bases, with 12 bases remaining between them. CDR3 length: 14 amino acids. Germline-derived CDR1 and CDR2 are SNHLY and FYNNEI.

The TCR originated in a human donor with multiple sclerosis. Sequenced input: CD4+ T cells from PBMCs. This chain uses TRBV2 with TRBJ1-4; tentative D call: TRBD1 (5 bases). The CDR3, as DNA: TGTGCCACCCGGGACCGGTCAACTAATGAAAAACTGTTTTTT. This codes for CATRDRSTNEKLFF.